This T cell receptor (beta chain) appears in the sequencing data of a study of blood T cell repertoires in COVID-19. TCRdb's table, derived via immunoSEQ multiplex PCR, lists solely in-frame clones and lacks some. Here the sample spans fewer than 400,000 clones, 85% being singletons. Trimming removed 3 bases at V and 5 bases at J, with 11 bases between. This CDR3 region has 13 residues. The rearrangement uses TRBV12-3 or TRBV12-4 and TRBJ2-7, with D tentatively TRBD2 (6 bases). This receptor was taken from a woman between 18 and 30 years old with acute or convalescent COVID-19. Sequencing input: peripheral blood. The CDR3 DNA sequence: TGTGCCAGCAGTTTCGGGGGTGGGGACGAGCAGTACTTC. Amino acid sequence: CASSFGGGDEQYF.